This T cell receptor beta chain emerged from a study of blood T cell repertoires in COVID-19. Study in general: COVID-19 samples, acute and convalescent, were from the United States, Italy and Spain. T cells, B-cell-depleted T cells, or PBMCs provided the cDNA or gDNA that served as material.

In the original workflow: Using reference gene primer amplification, nucleated cell counts were estimated. Generated by immunoSEQ multiplex PCR, the TCRdb table keeps only in-frame clones and is missing some. V, J and clone size are those of that table, while D and trimming were read from the DNA. The profile shows 95,000 to 150,000 clones, 85% to 90% of them singletons. The sequence derives from a man between 65 and 85 years old with active or convalescent COVID-19. Sequencing was done on a sample of peripheral blood.

The CDR3 region has the DNA TGCAGCGTGGGGAGGATGAACACTGAAGCTTTCTTT. Translation gives CSVGRMNTEAFF. This chain uses TRBV29-1 with TRBJ1-1; D unresolved. CDR1 SQVTM and CDR2 ANQGSEA come from the germline V gene. The CDR3 is made up of 12 amino acids. The V end was cut by 6 bases, the J end by 0 bases, with 8 bases between.